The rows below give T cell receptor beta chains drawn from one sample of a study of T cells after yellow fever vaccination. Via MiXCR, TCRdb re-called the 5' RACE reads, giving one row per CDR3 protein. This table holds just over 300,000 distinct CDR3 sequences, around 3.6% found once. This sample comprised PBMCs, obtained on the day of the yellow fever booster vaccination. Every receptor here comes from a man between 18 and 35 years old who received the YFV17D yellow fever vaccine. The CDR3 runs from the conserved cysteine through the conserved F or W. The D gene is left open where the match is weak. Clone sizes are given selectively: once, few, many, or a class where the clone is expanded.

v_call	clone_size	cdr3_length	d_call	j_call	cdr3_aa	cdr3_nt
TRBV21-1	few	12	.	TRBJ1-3	CASSKEVDTIYF	TGTGCCAGCAGCAAAGAGGTGGACACCATATATTTT
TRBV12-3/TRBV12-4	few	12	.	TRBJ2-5	CASSQTRETQYF	TGTGCCAGCAGTCAGACACGGGAGACCCAGTACTTC
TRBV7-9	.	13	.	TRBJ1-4	CASGRGYSEKLFF	TGTGCCAGCGGCAGGGGATATAGTGAAAAACTGTTTTTT
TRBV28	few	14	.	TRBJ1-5	CASSPQRGDQPQHF	TGTGCCAGCAGTCCCCAAAGGGGGGATCAGCCCCAGCATTTT
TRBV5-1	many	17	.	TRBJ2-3	CASSFYNGGPSTDTQYF	TGCGCCAGCAGCTTTTATAACGGGGGCCCTAGCACAGATACGCAGTATTTT
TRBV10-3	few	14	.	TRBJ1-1	CAISESPGGSEAFF	TGTGCCATCAGTGAGTCGCCCGGAGGGTCTGAAGCTTTCTTT
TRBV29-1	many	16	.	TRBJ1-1	CSVVGGWVEIGTEAFF	TGCAGCGTTGTCGGGGGGTGGGTTGAGATAGGTACTGAAGCTTTCTTT
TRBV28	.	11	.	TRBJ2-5	CASSAWTAQYF	TGTGCCAGCAGTGCATGGACAGCCCAGTACTTC
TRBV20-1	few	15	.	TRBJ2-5	CSATPYDRIVETQYF	TGCAGTGCCACCCCCTACGACCGTATCGTGGAGACCCAGTACTTC
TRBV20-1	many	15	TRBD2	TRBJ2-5	CSARDTGGAGETQYF	TGCAGTGCTAGAGATACGGGGGGGGCTGGGGAGACCCAGTACTTC
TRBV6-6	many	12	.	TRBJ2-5	CASRARRETQYF	TGTGCCAGCAGGGCGCGGAGGGAGACCCAGTACTTC
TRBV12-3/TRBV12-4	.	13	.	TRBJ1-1	CASGGTENTEAFF	TGTGCCAGCGGGGGAACGGAGAACACTGAAGCTTTCTTT
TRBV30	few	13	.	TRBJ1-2	CAWSVRGRYGYTF	TGTGCCTGGAGTGTACGGGGGAGGTATGGCTACACCTTC
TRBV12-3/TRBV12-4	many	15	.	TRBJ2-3	CASSLKPPSTDTQYF	TGTGCCAGCAGTTTGAAGCCACCTAGCACAGATACGCAGTATTTT
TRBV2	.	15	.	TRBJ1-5	CASRDLGLSNQPQHF	TGTGCCAGCAGGGATTTGGGTTTGAGCAATCAGCCCCAGCATTTT
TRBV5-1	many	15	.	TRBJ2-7	CASTTGIPLTYEQYF	TGCGCCAGCACCACAGGGATCCCTTTAACCTACGAGCAGTACTTC
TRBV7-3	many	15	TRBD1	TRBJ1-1	CASSYAGGGYTEAFF	TGTGCCAGCAGCTATGCAGGGGGAGGGTACACTGAAGCTTTCTTT
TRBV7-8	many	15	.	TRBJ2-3	CASSLDRPSTDTQYF	TGTGCCAGCAGCTTAGACAGGCCTAGCACAGATACGCAGTATTTT
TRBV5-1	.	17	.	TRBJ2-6	CASSFSVLLSGANVLTF	TGCGCCAGCAGTTTTTCAGTTCTACTCTCTGGGGCCAACGTCCTGACTTTC
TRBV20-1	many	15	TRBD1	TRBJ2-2	CSAERTGRITGELFF	TGCAGTGCTGAACGGACAGGGCGGATCACCGGGGAGCTGTTTTTT
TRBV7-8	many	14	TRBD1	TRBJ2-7	CASSTTRDRDEQYF	TGTGCCAGCAGCACCACACGGGACAGGGACGAGCAGTACTTC
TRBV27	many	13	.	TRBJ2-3	CASWGDSFQAQYF	TGTGCCAGCTGGGGGGACTCCTTCCAAGCGCAGTATTTT
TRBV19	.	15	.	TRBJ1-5	CASSPRQAYNQPQHF	TGTGCCAGTAGTCCTAGACAGGCCTACAATCAGCCCCAGCATTTT
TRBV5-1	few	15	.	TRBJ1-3	CASSLLMGTGNTIYF	TGCGCCAGCAGCTTGCTGATGGGGACTGGAAACACCATATATTTT
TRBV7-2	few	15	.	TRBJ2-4	CASSPPGTLTNIQYF	TGTGCCAGCAGCCCCCCGGGGACTTTAACCAACATTCAGTACTTC
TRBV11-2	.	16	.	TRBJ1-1	CASSPAITGRNTEAFF	TGTGCCAGCAGCCCCGCGATTACAGGGAGGAACACTGAAGCTTTCTTT
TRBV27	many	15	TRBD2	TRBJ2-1	CASTPGTSGGNEQFF	TGTGCCAGCACCCCTGGGACTAGCGGGGGCAATGAGCAGTTCTTC
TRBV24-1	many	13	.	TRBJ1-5	CATSAPPDGHQHF	TGTGCCACCAGCGCTCCCCCGGACGGACACCAGCATTTT
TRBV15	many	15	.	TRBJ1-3	CATSTTPGSGNTIYF	TGTGCCACCAGCACTACCCCAGGGTCTGGAAACACCATATATTTT
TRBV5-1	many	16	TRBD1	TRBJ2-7	CASSFLSGTGTYEQYF	TGCGCCAGCAGCTTTCTGTCCGGGACAGGAACCTACGAGCAGTACTTC
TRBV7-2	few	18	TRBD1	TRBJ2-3	CASSPQSSGQGEADTQYF	TGTGCCAGCAGCCCACAATCTTCGGGACAGGGGGAAGCAGATACGCAGTATTTT
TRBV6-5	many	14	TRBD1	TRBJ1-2	CASSSRDRGYGYTF	TGTGCCAGCAGCTCCCGGGACAGGGGCTATGGCTACACCTTC
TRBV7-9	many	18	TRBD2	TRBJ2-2	CASSGGLAGGTNTGELFF	TGTGCCAGCAGCGGAGGACTAGCGGGGGGGACGAACACCGGGGAGCTGTTTTTT
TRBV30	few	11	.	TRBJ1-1	CAWRKNTEAFF	TGTGCCTGGAGGAAGAACACTGAAGCTTTCTTT
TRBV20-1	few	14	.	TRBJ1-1	CSASPGVGSTEAFF	TGCAGTGCTAGTCCGGGGGTAGGGAGCACTGAAGCTTTCTTT
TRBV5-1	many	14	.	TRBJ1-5	CASSPGHSNQPQHF	TGCGCCAGCAGCCCCGGACATAGCAATCAGCCCCAGCATTTT
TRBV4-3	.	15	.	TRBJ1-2	CASSQGRGSGYGYTF	TGCGCCAGCAGCCAAGGACGGGGTTCAGGGTATGGCTACACCTTC
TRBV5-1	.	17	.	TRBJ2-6	CASSLALTGSGANVLTF	TGCGCCAGCAGCTTGGCGTTAACAGGTTCTGGGGCCAACGTCCTGACTTTC
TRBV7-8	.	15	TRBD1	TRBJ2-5	CASSWGQGVWETQYF	TGTGCCAGCAGCTGGGGACAGGGAGTGTGGGAGACCCAGTACTTC
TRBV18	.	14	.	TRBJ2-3	CASSPGYHGDTQYF	TGTGCCAGCTCTCCGGGCTACCACGGGGATACGCAGTATTTT
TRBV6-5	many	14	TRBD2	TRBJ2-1	CASSYSGGINEQFF	TGTGCCAGCAGTTACAGCGGGGGGATCAATGAGCAGTTCTTC
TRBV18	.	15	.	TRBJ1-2	CASSPQEGRSGGYTF	TGTGCCAGCTCACCACAGGAGGGGCGAAGTGGTGGCTACACCTTC
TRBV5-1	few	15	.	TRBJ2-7	CASSLLWQKPYEQYF	TGCGCCAGCAGCTTGCTGTGGCAGAAGCCCTACGAGCAGTACTTC
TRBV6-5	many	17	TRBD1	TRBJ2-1	CASSYRDREFRYNEQFF	TGTGCCAGCAGTTACCGAGACAGGGAGTTTCGGTACAATGAGCAGTTCTTC
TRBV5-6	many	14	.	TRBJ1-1	CASSLGGGNTEAFF	TGTGCCAGCAGCTTGGGTGGAGGGAACACTGAAGCTTTCTTT
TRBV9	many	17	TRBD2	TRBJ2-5	CASSVGVTSGSQETQYF	TGTGCCAGCAGCGTAGGTGTAACTAGCGGGTCCCAAGAGACCCAGTACTTC
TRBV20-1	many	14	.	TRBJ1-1	CSARDLEGFTEAFF	TGCAGTGCTAGAGATTTGGAGGGGTTCACTGAAGCTTTCTTT
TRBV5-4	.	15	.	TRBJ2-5	CASRGGGAVGETQYF	TGTGCCAGCAGAGGGGGGGGGGCCGTGGGAGAGACCCAGTACTTC
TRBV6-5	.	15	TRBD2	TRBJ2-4	CASTGRTSGGNIQYF	TGTGCCAGCACCGGAAGGACTAGCGGGGGAAACATTCAGTACTTC
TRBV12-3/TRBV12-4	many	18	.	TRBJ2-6	CASRPRWGGASGANVLTF	TGTGCCAGCAGGCCGAGGTGGGGGGGGGCCTCTGGGGCCAACGTCCTGACTTTC
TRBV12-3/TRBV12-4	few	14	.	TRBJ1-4	CASSLYRVNEKLFF	TGTGCCAGCAGTCTCTACAGGGTTAATGAAAAACTGTTTTTT
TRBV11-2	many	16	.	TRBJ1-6	CASSFEGVFYNSPLHF	TGTGCCAGCAGCTTCGAGGGGGTATTCTATAATTCACCCCTCCACTTT